In its sample, the clone carrying this T cell receptor (beta chain) was seen once. The entry originates in a study of shared clonotypes between healthy human individuals. CDR3 length: 14 residues. Per germline, CDR1 SEHNR and CDR2 FQNEAQ (reference sequence). V was clipped by 5 bases and J by 4 bases, with 12 bases between them. TCRdb keeps only in-frame clones here, not all; method: immunoSEQ multiplex PCR. The data hold hundreds of thousands of clones, with about 90% observed a single time. Naive-designated CD8 cells lacked CD45RO, were positively enriched for CCR7, and omitted terminally differentiated effector memory CD45RA+ cells.

This clonotype was obtained from a man younger than 45 in good health. The V and J genes are TRBV7-9 and TRBJ2-1, with unresolved D. The sample was naive CD8+ T cells sorted from blood. The CDR3 DNA is TGTGCCAGCAGCACCTCGGGTTCATACAATGAGCAGTTCTTC. Its protein product is CASSTSGSYNEQFF.